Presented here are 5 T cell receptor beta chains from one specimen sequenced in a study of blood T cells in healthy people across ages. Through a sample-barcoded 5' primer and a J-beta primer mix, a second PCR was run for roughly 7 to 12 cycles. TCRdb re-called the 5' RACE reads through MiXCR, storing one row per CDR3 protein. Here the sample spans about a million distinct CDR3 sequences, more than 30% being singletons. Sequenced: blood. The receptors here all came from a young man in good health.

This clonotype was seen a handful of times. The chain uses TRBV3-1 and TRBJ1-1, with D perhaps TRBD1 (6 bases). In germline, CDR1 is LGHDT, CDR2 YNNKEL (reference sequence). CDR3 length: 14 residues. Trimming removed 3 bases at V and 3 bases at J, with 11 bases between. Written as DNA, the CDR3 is TGTGCCAGCAGCCACGCCGGGGGCCACACTGAAGCTTTCTTT. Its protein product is CASSHAGGHTEAFF.

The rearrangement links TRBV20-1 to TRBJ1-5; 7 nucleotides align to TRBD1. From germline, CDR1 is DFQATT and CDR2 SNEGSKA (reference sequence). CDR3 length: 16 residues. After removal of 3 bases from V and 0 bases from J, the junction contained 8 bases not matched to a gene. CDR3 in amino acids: CSARVTGDYSNQPQHF. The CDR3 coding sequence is TGCAGTGCTAGGGTTACAGGGGACTATAGCAATCAGCCCCAGCATTTT.

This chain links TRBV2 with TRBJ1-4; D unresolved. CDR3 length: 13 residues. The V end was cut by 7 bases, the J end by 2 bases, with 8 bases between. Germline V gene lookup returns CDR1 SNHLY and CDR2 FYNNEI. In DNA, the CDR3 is TGTGCCAGCAATCGGGCCACTAATGAAAAACTGTTTTTT. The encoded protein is CASNRATNEKLFF.

CDR3 amino acids: CAIKDPNTEAFF. The CDR3, as DNA: TGTGCCATCAAGGACCCGAACACTGAAGCTTTCTTT. J is TRBJ1-1 and V is TRBV10-3; D not certain. Deletions cut 7 bases from V and 1 base from J, with 7 bases between. The CDR3 has 12 amino acids. In germline, CDR1 is ENHRY, CDR2 SYGVKD.

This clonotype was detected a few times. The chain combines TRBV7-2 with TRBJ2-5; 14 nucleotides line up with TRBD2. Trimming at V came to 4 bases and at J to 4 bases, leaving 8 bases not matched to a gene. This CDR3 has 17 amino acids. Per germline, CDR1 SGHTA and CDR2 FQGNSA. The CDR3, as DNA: TGTGCCAGCAGCTCTGGACTAGCGGGGGGTAATTCAGAGACCCAGTACTTC. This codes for CASSSGLAGGNSETQYF.